This TCR beta chain originates from a study of CD8 T cells in ankylosing spondylitis. Points from the study as a whole: Disease-linked clones, CD8+, were relatively rare in peripheral blood.

In its sample, this clonotype was seen many times. Its antigen is not identified. The CDR3 covers 13 residues. V lost 10 bases and J lost 3; bases outside the gene matches: 6. Germline V CDR1 and CDR2: MNHNY, SVGAGI (reference sequence). MiXCR was run by TCRdb on the 5' RACE reads, yielding one entry per CDR3 protein. This sample has approximately 45,000 distinct CDR3 sequences, with more than 9.5% found just once. The sequenced sample consisted of blood, either unsorted or a sorted T cell fraction (not recorded which). This sequence was found in a male donor with ankylosing spondylitis or in good health (not recorded which). The chain joins TRBV6-6 to TRBJ2-5; 9 bases are a match to TRBD2. CDR3 sequence reads: CATSRTSEETQYF. CDR3 nucleotide sequence: TGTGCCACTTCCCGGACTAGCGAAGAGACCCAGTACTTC.